The clone carrying this T cell receptor beta chain was counted between two and nine times. Trimming cost V 2 bases and J 5 bases, with 11 bases left between them. The CDR3 runs to 14 residues. Germline V lookup: CDR1 SGHRS, CDR2 YFSETQ. This sample stems from a study of response to subunit inactivated influenza vaccine. TCRdb called the RT-PCR reads again in MiXCR, with one record for every CDR3 protein. The table has 500,000 to 600,000 distinct CDR3 sequences, about 7.6% seen once. This TCR was sampled from a man between 50 and 69 years old who received an inactivated influenza vaccine. The chain combines TRBV5-1 with TRBJ1-3; D is possibly TRBD1 (6 bases). This material consisted of PBMCs from blood, taken roughly 24 months after vaccination. The CDR3 DNA sequence: TGCGCCAGCAGCTTAACCGGGGGCCGAAACACCATATATTTT. It encodes CASSLTGGRNTIYF.